This T cell receptor beta chain was observed in a study of cytomegalovirus exposure and HLA in healthy donors. Study-level points and caveats: In presence/absence analyses, roughly uniform sequencing depth across donors was assumed. Analysis was carried out at a later point, and it linked a missense DCLRE1C variant to TCR beta V- and J-gene trimming. In an earlier analysis, in some 500 donors, most V segments appeared productive either ~90% or ~30% of the time. Reportedly, cytomegalovirus status was diagnosed with high sensitivity and specificity.

Details on this clone: Its antigen is as yet unknown.

The PCR ran on 60 Vbeta and 13 Jbeta primers. Only in-frame clones appear in the TCRdb table, and some are missing; sequencing was by immunoSEQ multiplex PCR. The sample comprises about 130,000 clones, about 80% of which are singletons, and 4.5% to 5.5% rests with the top ten. Per germline, CDR1 SNHLY and CDR2 FYNNEI. The CDR3 covers 12 residues. Trimming cost V 6 bases and J 4 bases, with 9 bases left between them. Sequenced input: PBMCs. This TCR was recovered from a man under 40 in good health and CMV-seronegative. The chain employs TRBV2 and TRBJ2-5; D may be TRBD2 (5 bases). CDR3 region: CASRFAGETQYF. The CDR3 DNA sequence: TGTGCCAGCAGATTCGCGGGAGAGACCCAGTACTTC. The complete variable domain, with remaining parts taken from reference TRBV2 and TRBJ2-5, reads EPEVTQTPSHQVTQMGQEVILRCVPISNHLYFYWYRQILGQKVEFLVSFYNNEISEKSEIFDDQFSVERPDGSNFTLKIRSTKLEDSAMYFCASRFAGETQYFGPGTRLLVL.